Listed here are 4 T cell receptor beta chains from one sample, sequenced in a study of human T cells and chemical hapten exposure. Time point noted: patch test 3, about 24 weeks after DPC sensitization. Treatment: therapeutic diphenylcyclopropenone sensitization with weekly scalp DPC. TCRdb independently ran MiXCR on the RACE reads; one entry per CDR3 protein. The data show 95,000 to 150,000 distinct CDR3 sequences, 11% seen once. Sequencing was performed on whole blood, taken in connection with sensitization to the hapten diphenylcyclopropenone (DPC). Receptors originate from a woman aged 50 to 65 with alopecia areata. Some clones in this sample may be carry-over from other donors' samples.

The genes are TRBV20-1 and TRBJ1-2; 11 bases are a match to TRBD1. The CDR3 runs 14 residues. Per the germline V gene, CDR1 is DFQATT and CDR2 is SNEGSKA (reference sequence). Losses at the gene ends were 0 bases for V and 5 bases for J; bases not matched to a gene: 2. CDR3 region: CSARDGTGGYGYTF. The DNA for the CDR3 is TGCAGTGCTAGAGATGGGACAGGGGGGTATGGCTACACCTTC.

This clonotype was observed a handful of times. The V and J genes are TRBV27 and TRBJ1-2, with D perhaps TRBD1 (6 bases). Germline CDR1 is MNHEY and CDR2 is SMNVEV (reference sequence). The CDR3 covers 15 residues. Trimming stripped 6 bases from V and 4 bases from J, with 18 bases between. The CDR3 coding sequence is TGTGCCAGCAGATTCCAGGGGTCCTCGAGCTATGGCTACACCTTC. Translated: CASRFQGSSSYGYTF.

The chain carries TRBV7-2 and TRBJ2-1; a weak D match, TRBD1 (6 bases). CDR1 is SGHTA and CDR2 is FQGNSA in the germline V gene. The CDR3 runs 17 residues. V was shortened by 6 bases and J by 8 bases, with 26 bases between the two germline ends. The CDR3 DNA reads TGTGCCAGCAGGCCCCTGGGAAGGGCCCTGAAGGGGGATGAGCAGTTCTTC. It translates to CASRPLGRALKGDEQFF.

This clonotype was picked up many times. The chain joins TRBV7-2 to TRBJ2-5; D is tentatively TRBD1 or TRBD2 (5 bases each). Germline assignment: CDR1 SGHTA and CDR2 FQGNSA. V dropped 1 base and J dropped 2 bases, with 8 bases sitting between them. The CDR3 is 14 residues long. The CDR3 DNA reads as TGTGCCAGCAGCTTAGTGTGGGGGCAAGAGACCCAGTACTTC. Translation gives CASSLVWGQETQYF.